These 7 T cell receptor beta chains came from one sample sequenced in a study of cytomegalovirus exposure and HLA in healthy donors. 13 Jbeta primers and 60 Vbeta primers were used for the PCR. Assay: immunoSEQ multiplex PCR; the TCRdb copy retains only in-frame clones and omits some. This table has roughly 100,000 clones, 75% to 80% appearing once. Sequences were obtained from PBMCs. These receptors originate from a man aged 55-75 years in good health and CMV-seropositive.

This chain links TRBV11-3 with TRBJ2-7, with 7 bases that match TRBD2. CDR1 is SGHNT and CDR2 is YENEEA in the germline V gene. The CDR3 is made up of 15 amino acids. After removal of 3 bases from V and 4 bases from J, the junction contained 9 bases not matched to a gene. This chain's CDR3 is CASSLGRGRGYEQYF. DNA for the CDR3: TGTGCCAGCAGCTTGGGGAGGGGACGGGGGTACGAGCAGTACTTC.

This clone turned up a few times. The chain is built from TRBV5-4 and TRBJ2-2, with D possibly being TRBD1 (5 bases). Trimming took 4 bases from V and 1 from J, leaving 20 bases between them. Germline loops: CDR1 SGHNT, CDR2 YYREEE (reference sequence). The CDR3 is 18 residues long. CDR3 nucleotides: TGTGCCAGCAGCCCTATAAGTAAAGGGCAGGGGAACACCGGGGAGCTGTTTTTT. Amino acid sequence: CASSPISKGQGNTGELFF.

The V call is TRBV6-1, the J call TRBJ2-7; D perhaps matches TRBD1 (6 bases). This CDR3 is 13 amino acids long. Trimming left V 7 bases short and J 2 bases short, with 12 bases between. The germline V gene encodes CDR1 MNHNS and CDR2 SASEGT. CDR3 region: CASKRTGPYEQYF. The CDR3, as DNA: TGTGCCAGCAAGAGAACAGGGCCCTACGAGCAGTACTTC.

Turning to this clone: At one end the junction does not follow the germline gene, possibly because of a read error. The gene calls are TRBV19 and TRBJ2-1; D is possibly TRBD2 (5 bases). Looked up from germline, CDR1 is LNHDA and CDR2 is SQIVND (reference sequence). The length of the CDR3 is 14 residues. The CDR3 loop reads CASSVDGDRSEQFF. The CDR3 DNA reads as TGTGCCAGTAGTGTAGACGGGGATAGAAGTGAGCAGTTCTTC.

The genes are TRBV7-9 and TRBJ2-1; 9 bases are a match to TRBD2. The CDR3 contains 17 residues. Trimming at V came to 0 bases and at J to 4 bases, leaving 7 bases not matched to a gene. Germline lookup yields CDR1 SEHNR and CDR2 FQNEAQ (reference sequence). This CDR3 reads CASSLAVAGELYNEQFF. CDR3 in DNA: TGTGCCAGCAGCTTAGCGGTAGCGGGGGAGCTATACAATGAGCAGTTCTTC.

This chain joins TRBV10-1 and TRBJ1-1, with a tentative D call TRBD1 (6 bases). Trimming stripped 7 bases from V and 2 bases from J, with 17 bases between. The CDR3 covers 15 residues. CDR1 and CDR2 from the germline V gene are WNHNN and SYGVQD (reference sequence). CDR3 residues: CASNFGTGINTEAFF. The CDR3 region has the DNA TGCGCCAGCAACTTTGGCACAGGGATTAACACTGAAGCTTTCTTT.

This clone has a handful of counts. The genes are TRBV13 and TRBJ2-1; 8 nucleotides agree with TRBD2. The CDR3 sequence is 18 residues long. Trimming at V came to 5 bases and at J to 1 base, leaving 13 bases not matched to a gene. Germline V gene sequence: CDR1 PRHDT, CDR2 FYEKMQ (reference sequence). The CDR3 bases are TGTGCCAGCAGCCCCCGGGTTCGGAGCGGGGGTTCCTACAATGAGCAGTTCTTC. Amino acids: CASSPRVRSGGSYNEQFF.